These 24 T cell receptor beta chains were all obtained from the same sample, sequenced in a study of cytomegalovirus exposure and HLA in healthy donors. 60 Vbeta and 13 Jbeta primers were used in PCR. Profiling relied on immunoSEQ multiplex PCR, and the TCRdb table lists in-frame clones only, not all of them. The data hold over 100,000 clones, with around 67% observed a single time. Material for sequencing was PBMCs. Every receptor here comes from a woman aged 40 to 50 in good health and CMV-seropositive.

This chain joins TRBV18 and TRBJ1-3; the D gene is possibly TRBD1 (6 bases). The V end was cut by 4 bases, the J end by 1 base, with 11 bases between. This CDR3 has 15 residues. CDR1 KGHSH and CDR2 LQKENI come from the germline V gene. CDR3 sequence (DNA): TGTGCCAGCTCACTCCCCACAGGGTCTGGAAACACCATATATTTT. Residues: CASSLPTGSGNTIYF.

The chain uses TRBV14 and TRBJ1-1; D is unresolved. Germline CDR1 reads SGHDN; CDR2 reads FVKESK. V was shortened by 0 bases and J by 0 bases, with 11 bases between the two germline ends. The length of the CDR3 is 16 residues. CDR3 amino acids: CASSQDLAQLNTEAFF. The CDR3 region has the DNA TGTGCCAGCAGCCAAGATCTGGCACAGCTGAACACTGAAGCTTTCTTT. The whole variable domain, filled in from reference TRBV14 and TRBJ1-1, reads EAGVTQFPSHSVIEKGQTVTLRCDPISGHDNLYWYRRVMGKEIKFLLHFVKESKQDESGMPNNRFLAERTGGTYSTLKVQPAELEDSGVYFCASSQDLAQLNTEAFFGQGTRLTVV.

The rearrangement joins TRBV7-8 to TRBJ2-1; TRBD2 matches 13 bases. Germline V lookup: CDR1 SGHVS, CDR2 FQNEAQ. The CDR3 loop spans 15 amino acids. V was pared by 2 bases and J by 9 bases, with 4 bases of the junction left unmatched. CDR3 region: CASSLTSGGVGEQFF. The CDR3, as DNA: TGTGCCAGCAGCTTAACTAGCGGGGGGGTGGGTGAGCAGTTCTTC.

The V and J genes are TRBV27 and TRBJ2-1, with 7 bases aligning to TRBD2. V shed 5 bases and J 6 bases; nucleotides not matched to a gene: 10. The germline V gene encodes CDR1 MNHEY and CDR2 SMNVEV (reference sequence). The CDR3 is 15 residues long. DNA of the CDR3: TGTGCCAGCAGTCCTCCAGGACTAGGTTCCAATGAGCAGTTCTTC. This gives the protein CASSPPGLGSNEQFF.

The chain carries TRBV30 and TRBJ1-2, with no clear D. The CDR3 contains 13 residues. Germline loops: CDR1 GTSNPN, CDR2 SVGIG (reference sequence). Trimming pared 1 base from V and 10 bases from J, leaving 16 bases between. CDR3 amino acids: CAWSGPDGIYYTF. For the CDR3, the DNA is TGTGCCTGGAGTGGCCCAGACGGGATCTACTACACCTTC.

CDR3 sequence (DNA): TGTGCCAGCAGCACCCGGGACAGGGGTATCAACACCGGGGAGCTGTTTTTT. Amino acids: CASSTRDRGINTGELFF. This sequence joins TRBV9 and TRBJ2-2; 10 bases fit TRBD1. Germline CDR1 is SGDLS and CDR2 is YYNGEE. V lost 4 bases and J lost 2; bases outside the gene matches: 8. The length of the CDR3 is 17 residues.

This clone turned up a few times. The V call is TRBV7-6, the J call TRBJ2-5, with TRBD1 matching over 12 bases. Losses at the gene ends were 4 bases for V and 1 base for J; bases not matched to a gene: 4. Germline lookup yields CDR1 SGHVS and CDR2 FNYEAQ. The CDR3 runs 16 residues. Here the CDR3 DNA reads TGTGCCAGCAGCTCACCGGGACAGGGGGCCCAAGAGACCCAGTACTTC. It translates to CASSSPGQGAQETQYF.

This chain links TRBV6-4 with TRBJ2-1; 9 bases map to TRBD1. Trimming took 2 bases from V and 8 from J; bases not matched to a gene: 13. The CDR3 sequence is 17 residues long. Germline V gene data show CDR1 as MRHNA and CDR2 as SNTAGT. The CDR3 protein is CASSDTGQGLKIHEQFF. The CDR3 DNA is TGTGCCAGCAGTGACACGGGACAGGGACTAAAGATCCATGAGCAGTTCTTC.

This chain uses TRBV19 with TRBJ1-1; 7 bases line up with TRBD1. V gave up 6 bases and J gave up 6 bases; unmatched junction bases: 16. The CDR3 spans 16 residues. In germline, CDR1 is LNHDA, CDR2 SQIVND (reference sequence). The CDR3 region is CASRPLRQGGTAEAFF. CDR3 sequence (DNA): TGTGCCAGTAGACCCCTGAGACAGGGTGGGACGGCTGAAGCTTTCTTT.

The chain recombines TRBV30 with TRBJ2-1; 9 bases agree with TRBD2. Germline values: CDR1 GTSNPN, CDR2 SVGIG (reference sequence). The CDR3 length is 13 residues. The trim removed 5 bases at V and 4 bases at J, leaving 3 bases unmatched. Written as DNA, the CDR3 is TGTGCCTGGGGCCTAGCGGGATACAATGAGCAGTTCTTC. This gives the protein CAWGLAGYNEQFF.

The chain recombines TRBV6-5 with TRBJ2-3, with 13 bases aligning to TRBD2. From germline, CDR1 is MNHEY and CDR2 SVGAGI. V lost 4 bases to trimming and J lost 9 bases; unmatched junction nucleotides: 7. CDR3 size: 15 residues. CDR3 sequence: CASSSTSGRLDTQYF. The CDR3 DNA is TGTGCCAGCAGTTCGACTAGCGGGAGGCTTGACACGCAGTATTTT.

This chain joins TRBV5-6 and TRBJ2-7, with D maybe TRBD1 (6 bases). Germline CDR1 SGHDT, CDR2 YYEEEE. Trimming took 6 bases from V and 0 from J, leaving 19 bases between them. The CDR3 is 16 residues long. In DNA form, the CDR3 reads TGTGCCAGCAACCGCGGGCTACAGGGAATCTCCTACGAGCAGTACTTC. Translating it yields CASNRGLQGISYEQYF.

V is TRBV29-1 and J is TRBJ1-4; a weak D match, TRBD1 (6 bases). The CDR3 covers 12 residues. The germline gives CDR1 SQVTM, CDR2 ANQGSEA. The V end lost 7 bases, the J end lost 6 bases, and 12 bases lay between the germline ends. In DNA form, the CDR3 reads TGCAGCGCAAGGGGGGGAGATGAAAAACTGTTTTTT. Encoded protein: CSARGGDEKLFF.

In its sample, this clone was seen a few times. CDR3 DNA: TGCGCCAGCAGCCAATTGCGGGGGAGTGGAGAGACCCAGTACTTC. Translated, it gives CASSQLRGSGETQYF. The rearrangement uses TRBV4-1 and TRBJ2-5; TRBD2 agrees at 7 bases. J lost 4 bases, V lost 2 bases, and 7 bases had no gene match. CDR1 and CDR2 from the germline V gene are MGHRA and YSYEKL. CDR3 size: 15 residues.

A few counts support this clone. CDR3 sequence reads: CASSQDRTLSGNTIYF. The CDR3 bases are TGCGCCAGCAGCCAAGACAGGACACTCTCTGGAAACACCATATATTTT. This chain joins TRBV4-3 and TRBJ1-3; the D gene is possibly TRBD1 (5 bases). The CDR3 runs 16 residues. V lost 0 bases to trimming and J lost 0 bases, with 9 bases between them. The germline V gene encodes CDR1 LGHNA and CDR2 YSLEER.

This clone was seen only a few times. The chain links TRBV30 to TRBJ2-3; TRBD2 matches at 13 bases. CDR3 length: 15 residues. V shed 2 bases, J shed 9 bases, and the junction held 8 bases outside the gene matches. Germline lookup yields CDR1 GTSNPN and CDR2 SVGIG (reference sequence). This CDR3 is CAWSSRLAGGGTQYF. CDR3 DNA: TGTGCCTGGAGTTCCCGACTAGCGGGGGGAGGGACGCAGTATTTT.

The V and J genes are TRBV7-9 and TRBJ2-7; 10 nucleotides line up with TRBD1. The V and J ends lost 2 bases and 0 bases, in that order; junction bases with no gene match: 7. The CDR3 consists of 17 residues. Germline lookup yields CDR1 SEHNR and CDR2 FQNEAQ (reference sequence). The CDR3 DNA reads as TGTGCCAGCAGCTTAAGGGTGGGGGACAGGGGCTCCTACGAGCAGTACTTC. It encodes CASSLRVGDRGSYEQYF.

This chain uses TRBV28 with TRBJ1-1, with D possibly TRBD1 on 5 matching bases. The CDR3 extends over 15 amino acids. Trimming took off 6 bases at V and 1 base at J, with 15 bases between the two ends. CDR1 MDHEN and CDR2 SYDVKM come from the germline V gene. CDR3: CASRGLGAENTEAFF. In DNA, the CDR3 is TGTGCCAGCAGGGGGCTTGGGGCGGAGAACACTGAAGCTTTCTTT.

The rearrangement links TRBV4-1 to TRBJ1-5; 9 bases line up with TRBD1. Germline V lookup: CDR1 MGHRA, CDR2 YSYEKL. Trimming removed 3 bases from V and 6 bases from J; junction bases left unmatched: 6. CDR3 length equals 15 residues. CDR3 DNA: TGCGCCAGCAGCCAGTTGGACAGGGGCCCTCAGCCCCAGCATTTT. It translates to CASSQLDRGPQPQHF.

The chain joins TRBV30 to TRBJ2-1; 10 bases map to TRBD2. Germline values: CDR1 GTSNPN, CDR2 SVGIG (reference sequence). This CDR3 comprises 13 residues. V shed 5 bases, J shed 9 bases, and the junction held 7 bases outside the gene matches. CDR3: CAWSIAGGVEQFF. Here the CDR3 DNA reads TGTGCCTGGTCTATAGCGGGAGGCGTTGAGCAGTTCTTC.

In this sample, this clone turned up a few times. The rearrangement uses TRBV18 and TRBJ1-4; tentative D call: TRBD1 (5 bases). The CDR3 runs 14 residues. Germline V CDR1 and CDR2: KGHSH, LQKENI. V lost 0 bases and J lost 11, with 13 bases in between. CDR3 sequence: CASSPPSTGGKLFF. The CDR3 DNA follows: TGTGCCAGCTCACCACCGAGTACAGGAGGGAAACTGTTTTTT.

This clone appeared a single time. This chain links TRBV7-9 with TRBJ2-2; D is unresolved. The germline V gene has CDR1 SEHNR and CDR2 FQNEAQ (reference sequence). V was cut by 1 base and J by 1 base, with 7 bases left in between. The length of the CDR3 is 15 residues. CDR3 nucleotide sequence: TGTGCCAGCAGCTTAGAACGGTGGAACACCGGGGAGCTGTTTTTT. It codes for CASSLERWNTGELFF.

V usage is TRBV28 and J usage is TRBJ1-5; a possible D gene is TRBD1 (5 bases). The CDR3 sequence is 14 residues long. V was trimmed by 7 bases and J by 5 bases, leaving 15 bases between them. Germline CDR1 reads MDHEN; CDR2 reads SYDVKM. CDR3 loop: CASTLLDRDQPQHF. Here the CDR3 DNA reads TGTGCCAGCACCCTCCTCGACAGAGATCAGCCCCAGCATTTT.

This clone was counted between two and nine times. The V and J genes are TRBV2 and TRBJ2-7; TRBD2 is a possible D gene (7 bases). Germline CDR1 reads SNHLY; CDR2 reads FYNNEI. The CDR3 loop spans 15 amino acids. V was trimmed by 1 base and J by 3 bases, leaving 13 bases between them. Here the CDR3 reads CASSEEGGWFYEQYF. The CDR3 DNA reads TGTGCCAGCAGTGAAGAGGGGGGGTGGTTCTACGAGCAGTACTTC.